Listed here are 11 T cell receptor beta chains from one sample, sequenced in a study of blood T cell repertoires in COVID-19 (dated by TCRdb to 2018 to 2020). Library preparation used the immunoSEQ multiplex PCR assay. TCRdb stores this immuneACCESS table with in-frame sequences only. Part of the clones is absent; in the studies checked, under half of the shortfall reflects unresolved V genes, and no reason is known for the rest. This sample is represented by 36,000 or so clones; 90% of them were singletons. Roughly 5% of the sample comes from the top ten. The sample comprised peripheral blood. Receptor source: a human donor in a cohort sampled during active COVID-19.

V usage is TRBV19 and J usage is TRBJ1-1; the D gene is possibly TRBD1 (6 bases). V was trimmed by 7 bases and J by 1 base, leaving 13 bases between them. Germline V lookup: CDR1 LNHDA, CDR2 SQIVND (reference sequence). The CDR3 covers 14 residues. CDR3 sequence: CASKSQGSNTEAFF. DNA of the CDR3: TGTGCCAGTAAATCACAGGGTTCGAACACTGAAGCTTTCTTT.

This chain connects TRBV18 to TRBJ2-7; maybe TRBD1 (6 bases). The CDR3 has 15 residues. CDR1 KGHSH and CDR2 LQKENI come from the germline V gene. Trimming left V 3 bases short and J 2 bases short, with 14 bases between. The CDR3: CASSPPAGAPYEQYF. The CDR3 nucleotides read TGTGCCAGCTCACCTCCCGCAGGGGCCCCCTACGAGCAGTACTTC.

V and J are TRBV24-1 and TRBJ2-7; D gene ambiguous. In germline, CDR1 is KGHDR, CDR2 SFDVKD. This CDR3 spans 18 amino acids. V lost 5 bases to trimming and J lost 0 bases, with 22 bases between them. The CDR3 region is CATSAPGEPNLPSYEQYF. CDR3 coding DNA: TGTGCCACCAGTGCCCCCGGTGAGCCCAATCTTCCCTCCTACGAGCAGTACTTC.

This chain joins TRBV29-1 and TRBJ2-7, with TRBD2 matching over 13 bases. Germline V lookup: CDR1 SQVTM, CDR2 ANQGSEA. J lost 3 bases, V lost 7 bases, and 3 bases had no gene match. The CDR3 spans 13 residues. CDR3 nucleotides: TGCAGCGCCAGACTAGCGGGAGGCTACGAGCAGTACTTC. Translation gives CSARLAGGYEQYF.

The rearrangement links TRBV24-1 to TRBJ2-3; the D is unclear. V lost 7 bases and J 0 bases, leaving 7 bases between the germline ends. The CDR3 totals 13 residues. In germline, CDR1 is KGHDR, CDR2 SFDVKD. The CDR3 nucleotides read TGTGCCACCAGCGACGGGAGCACAGATACGCAGTATTTT. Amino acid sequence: CATSDGSTDTQYF.

The CDR3 loop reads CASSRDREETQYF. DNA of the CDR3: TGTGCCAGCAGCCGGGACAGGGAAGAGACCCAGTACTTC. The rearrangement uses TRBV11-2 and TRBJ2-5; 9 nucleotides agree with TRBD1. This CDR3 comprises 13 residues. Germline CDR1 SGHAT, CDR2 FQNNGV. V shed 5 bases and J 3 bases; nucleotides not matched to a gene: 1.

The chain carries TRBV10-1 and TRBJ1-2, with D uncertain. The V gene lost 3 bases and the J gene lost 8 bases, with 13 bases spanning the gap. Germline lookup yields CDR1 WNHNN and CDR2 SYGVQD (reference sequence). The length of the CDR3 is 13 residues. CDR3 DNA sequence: TGCGCCAGCAGTGATCGGATGGGAGGGGGCTACACCTTC. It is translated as CASSDRMGGGYTF.

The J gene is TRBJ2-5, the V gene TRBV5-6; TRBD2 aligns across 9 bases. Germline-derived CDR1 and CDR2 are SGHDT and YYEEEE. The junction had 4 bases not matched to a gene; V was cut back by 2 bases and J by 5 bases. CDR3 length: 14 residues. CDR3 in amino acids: CASSFSSGTETQYF. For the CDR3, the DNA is TGTGCCAGCAGCTTTTCTAGCGGGACTGAGACCCAGTACTTC. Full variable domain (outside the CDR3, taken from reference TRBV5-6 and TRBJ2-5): DAGVTQSPTHLIKTRGQQVTLRCSPKSGHDTVSWYQQALGQGPQFIFQYYEEEERQRGNFPDRFSGHQFPNYSSELNVNALLLGDSALYLCASSFSSGTETQYFGPGTRLLVL.

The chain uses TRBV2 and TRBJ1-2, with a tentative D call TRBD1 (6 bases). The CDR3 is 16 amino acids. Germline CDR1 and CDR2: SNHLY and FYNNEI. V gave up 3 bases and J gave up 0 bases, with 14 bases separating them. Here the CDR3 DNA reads TGTGCCAGCAGTGATTTAGACAGGAAGCCTAACTATGGCTACACCTTC. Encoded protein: CASSDLDRKPNYGYTF. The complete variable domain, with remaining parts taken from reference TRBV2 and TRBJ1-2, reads EPEVTQTPSHQVTQMGQEVILRCVPISNHLYFYWYRQILGQKVEFLVSFYNNEISEKSEIFDDQFSVERPDGSNFTLKIRSTKLEDSAMYFCASSDLDRKPNYGYTFGSGTRLTVV.

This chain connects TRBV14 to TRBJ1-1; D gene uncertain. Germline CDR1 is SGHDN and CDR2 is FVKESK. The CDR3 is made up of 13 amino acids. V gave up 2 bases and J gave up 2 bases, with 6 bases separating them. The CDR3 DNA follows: TGTGCCAGCAGCCAAATGTTAAACACTGAAGCTTTCTTT. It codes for CASSQMLNTEAFF.

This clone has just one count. CDR3 sequence (DNA): TGTGCCAGCAGTGAAGGGGGACTAGCGGCTCCGAACCAAGAGACCCAGTACTTC. This sequence encodes CASSEGGLAAPNQETQYF. V usage is TRBV6-1 and J usage is TRBJ2-5; 11 positions agree with TRBD2. The CDR3 totals 18 residues. The germline gives CDR1 MNHNS, CDR2 SASEGT. Unmatched junction bases numbered 7, after V lost 1 base and J lost 0 bases.